Below, 15 T cell receptor beta chains from the same sample are listed, as sequenced in a study of shared clonotypes between healthy human individuals. This table comes from immunoSEQ multiplex PCR, and its TCRdb copy is limited to in-frame clones, with some not included. The sample contains about 120,000 clones, about 70% of which appear only once. The specimen sequenced was memory CD8+ T cells sorted from blood. Described subset: CD45RO+ cells pooled with CCR7-negative TemRA cells. Receptors were obtained from a woman under 40 in good health.

In its sample, this clone was seen many times. The rearrangement uses TRBV29-1 and TRBJ2-5; TRBD2 matches 11 bases. The J call may be in error: the DNA end matches TRBJ2-7 better. Germline loops: CDR1 SQVTM, CDR2 ANQGSEA. CDR3 length: 14 residues. CDR3 residues: CSAKASGRSVEQYF. CDR3 nucleotides: TGCAGCGCCAAGGCTAGCGGGAGGTCCGTCGAGCAGTACTTC.

This sequence joins TRBV27 and TRBJ2-7, with TRBD1 as a possible D gene (6 bases). Germline values: CDR1 MNHEY, CDR2 SMNVEV (reference sequence). This CDR3 has 13 residues. Trimming removed 10 bases at V and 5 bases at J, with 18 bases between. The CDR3 bases are TGTGCCACCCAATACCTGGGGGCTGACGAGCAGTACTTC. Amino acid sequence: CATQYLGADEQYF.

J is TRBJ2-5 and V is TRBV11-2; possibly TRBD2 for D (6 bases). The end of the DNA fits TRBJ2-7 better, so the J call may be wrong. There are 12 residues in the CDR3. From germline, CDR1 is SGHAT and CDR2 FQNNGV. CDR3 coding DNA: TGTGCCAGCGCGGGGTCAGCCTACGAGCAGTACTTC. It translates to CASAGSAYEQYF.

The gene calls are TRBV29-1 and TRBJ2-7; D is perhaps TRBD1 or TRBD2 (6 bases each). V was cut by 5 bases and J by 5 bases, with 16 bases left in between. This CDR3 comprises 13 residues. CDR1 is SQVTM and CDR2 is ANQGSEA in the germline V gene. The CDR3 is CSVLGGGFHEQYF. CDR3 DNA: TGCAGCGTTCTGGGGGGCGGTTTTCACGAGCAGTACTTC.

Concerning this clone: This sample includes further DNA sequences coding for the same CDR3. The genes are TRBV5-4 and TRBJ1-6; 7 positions agree with TRBD1. The CDR3 contains 14 residues. Trimming cost V 3 bases and J 6 bases; bases outside gene matches: 3. The germline V gene encodes CDR1 SGHNT and CDR2 YYREEE (reference sequence). The CDR3 loop reads CASSSDRVNSPLHF. CDR3 nucleotides: TGTGCCAGCAGCTCTGACAGGGTTAATTCACCCCTCCACTTT.

The chain uses TRBV2 and TRBJ1-1; no clear D. There are 15 residues in the CDR3. Germline lookup yields CDR1 SNHLY and CDR2 FYNNEI. V lost 4 bases and J 3 bases, leaving 15 bases between the germline ends. CDR3 region: CASSAVPQRYTEAFF. The CDR3 bases are TGTGCCAGCAGTGCCGTACCTCAGCGGTACACTGAAGCTTTCTTT. The whole variable domain, remainder taken from reference TRBV2 and TRBJ1-1, is EPEVTQTPSHQVTQMGQEVILRCVPISNHLYFYWYRQILGQKVEFLVSFYNNEISEKSEIFDDQFSVERPDGSNFTLKIRSTKLEDSAMYFCASSAVPQRYTEAFFGQGTRLTVV.

This clone was picked up a small number of times. The final CDR3 position lacks the conserved phenylalanine or tryptophan, pointing to a likely read error. The DNA is omitted, as the CDR3 cannot be located on it reliably, and the CDR3 follows TCRdb's listing. The genes are TRBV4-1 and TRBJ2-2; the DNA was not used to check the table's D call, TRBD2. Germline lookup yields CDR1 MGHRA and CDR2 YSYEKL. The CDR3 has 12 amino acids, counting both end residues. The chain's CDR3 is CASSQILYPVNR.

There are many counts of this clone. A read error may produce the germline difference seen at one junction end. The chain is built from TRBV25-1 and TRBJ2-7; 7 bases are shared with TRBD2. Germline values: CDR1 MGHDK, CDR2 SYGVNS. CDR3 size: 15 residues. The CDR3 region is CASSERAGVSHEQYF. In DNA, the CDR3 is TGTGCCAGCAGTGAAAGGGCGGGAGTCTCCCACGAGCAGTACTTC.

This clone showed up just a few times. The CDR3: CASSERVSGTGMSEAFF. The CDR3 DNA reads TGTGCCAGCAGTGAAAGGGTTTCCGGGACAGGGATGTCTGAAGCTTTCTTT. This chain joins TRBV25-1 and TRBJ1-1, with 9 bases identical to TRBD1. The ends lost 2 bases at V and 6 bases at J; junction bases unmatched: 13. Germline lookup yields CDR1 MGHDK and CDR2 SYGVNS. The CDR3 runs to 17 residues.

The rearrangement joins TRBV15 to TRBJ2-7; 10 bases agree with TRBD2. The ends lost 4 bases at V and 6 bases at J; junction bases unmatched: 3. The V gene's germline CDR1 is LNHNV and CDR2 YYDKDF (reference sequence). CDR3 length: 13 amino acids. The CDR3 loop reads CATSTRTSGEQYF. The CDR3 nucleotides are TGTGCCACCAGCACGAGGACTAGCGGCGAGCAGTACTTC. The full variable domain, with the rest looked up from reference TRBV15 and TRBJ2-7, is DAMVIQNPRYQVTQFGKPVTLSCSQTLNHNVMYWYQQKSSQAPKLLFHYYDKDFNNEADTPDNFQSRRPNTSFCFLDIRSPGLGDTAMYLCATSTRTSGEQYFGPGTRLTVT.

The chain is built from TRBV27 and TRBJ2-7; D remains unclear. The germline V gene has CDR1 MNHEY and CDR2 SMNVEV (reference sequence). V was trimmed by 3 bases and J by 2 bases, leaving 11 bases between them. The CDR3 spans 14 residues. The CDR3 DNA follows: TGTGCCAGCAGTTTTAGATTTCGGACCTACGAGCAGTACTTC. Residues: CASSFRFRTYEQYF.

The chain carries TRBV4-1 and TRBJ2-1; 8 bases align to TRBD2. Trimming took 0 bases from V and 4 from J; bases not matched to a gene: 5. This CDR3 comprises 16 residues. Germline V lookup: CDR1 MGHRA, CDR2 YSYEKL. The CDR3 DNA reads TGCGCCAGCAGCCAAGAGGGGGTAGCGGGGTACAATGAGCAGTTCTTC. It specifies CASSQEGVAGYNEQFF.

This clone was found many times. The rearrangement uses TRBV19 and TRBJ2-3; D possibly corresponds to TRBD2 (5 bases). Germline V gene data show CDR1 as LNHDA and CDR2 as SQIVND (reference sequence). The CDR3 is made up of 14 amino acids. V shed 1 base and J shed 6 bases, with 11 bases lying between them. The chain's CDR3 is CASSIAGKYDTQYF. CDR3 in DNA: TGTGCCAGTAGTATAGCGGGAAAGTATGATACGCAGTATTTT. The complete variable domain, with remaining parts taken from reference TRBV19 and TRBJ2-3, reads DGGITQSPKYLFRKEGQNVTLSCEQNLNHDAMYWYRQDPGQGLRLIYYSQIVNDFQKGDIAEGYSVSREKKESFPLTVTSAQKNPTAFYLCASSIAGKYDTQYFGPGTRLTVL.

V usage is TRBV19 and J usage is TRBJ2-3; D call uncertain. Trimming removed 5 bases at V and 4 bases at J, with 10 bases between. Germline-derived CDR1 and CDR2 are LNHDA and SQIVND (reference sequence). The CDR3 has 13 residues. CDR3 nucleotides: TGTGCCAGTAGTCCCTCCCTGTCAGATACGCAGTATTTT. It encodes CASSPSLSDTQYF.

This rearrangement joins TRBV4-2 to TRBJ2-1; 9 bases match TRBD1. The CDR3 runs 16 residues. The germline V gene encodes CDR1 LGHNA and CDR2 YNFKEQ. The V segment lost 0 bases and the J segment 8 bases; nucleotides outside the gene matches: 8. The CDR3 spells CASSQDEGQGFDEQFF. The CDR3 DNA reads TGTGCCAGCAGCCAAGACGAGGGACAGGGATTCGATGAGCAGTTCTTC.